This entry lists 9 T cell receptor beta chains sequenced from one sample in a study of blood T cell repertoires in COVID-19. Only in-frame clones appear in the TCRdb table, and some are missing; sequencing was by immunoSEQ multiplex PCR. This sample has around 430,000 clones, with about 91% found just once. The sample taken for sequencing was peripheral blood. The receptors stem from a woman aged 45 to 65 with COVID-19, enrolled during active disease.

This clone was observed a handful of times. The V and J genes are TRBV7-3 and TRBJ1-1; a possible D gene is TRBD1 (5 bases). Trimming left V 1 base short and J 3 bases short, with 15 bases between. The CDR3 is 16 residues long. Germline V lookup: CDR1 SGHTA, CDR2 FQGTGA. CDR3 sequence (DNA): TGTGCCAGCAGCTTAAGTGGCGGGGCGAGGCACACTGAAGCTTTCTTT. Translated: CASSLSGGARHTEAFF.

This chain connects TRBV15 to TRBJ1-4; TRBD1 matches 7 bases. The CDR3 spans 16 residues. V was clipped by 0 bases and J by 6 bases; unmatched bases: 7. CDR1 is LNHNV and CDR2 is YYDKDF in the germline V gene (reference sequence). CDR3 in DNA: TGTGCCACCAGCAGAGAGGTAGGGACAGAAGATGAAAAACTGTTTTTT. Its protein product is CATSREVGTEDEKLFF.

The rearrangement uses TRBV20-1 and TRBJ2-1, with 16 bases fitting TRBD2. Germline CDR1 is DFQATT and CDR2 is SNEGSKA (reference sequence). CDR3 length equals 16 residues. V gave up 3 bases and J gave up 2 bases; unmatched junction bases: 1. CDR3 residues: CSASGTSGGAYNEQFF. DNA of the CDR3: TGCAGTGCTAGTGGGACTAGCGGGGGGGCCTACAATGAGCAGTTCTTC.

This chain links TRBV5-4 with TRBJ1-6; tentative D call: TRBD1 (6 bases). Germline assignment: CDR1 SGHNT and CDR2 YYREEE (reference sequence). CDR3 size: 16 residues. Between the trimmed V and J ends, which lost 3 bases and 8 bases, there was a span of 18 bases. In DNA, the CDR3 is TGTGCCAGCAGCTCTACCACAACAGGGAGCGATTCACCCCTCCACTTT. It specifies CASSSTTTGSDSPLHF.

CDR3 nucleotides: TGTGCCAGCAGTGGGACCCGACAGGGCTTCGGGAGTGAAGCTTTCTTT. Encoded protein: CASSGTRQGFGSEAFF. The chain couples TRBV6-1 to TRBJ1-1, with 7 bases identical to TRBD1. The length of the CDR3 is 16 residues. CDR1 is MNHNS, CDR2 SASEGT, per germline. V trimming: 4 bases; J trimming: 7 bases; junction bases outside the gene matches: 15.

The DNA for the CDR3 is TGTGCCATCAGTGAGTCGGAGGATGACTATGGCTACACCTTC. Residues: CAISESEDDYGYTF. V is TRBV10-3 and J is TRBJ1-2, with D unclear. V dropped 0 bases and J dropped 3 bases, with 8 bases sitting between them. In germline, CDR1 is ENHRY, CDR2 SYGVKD. CDR3 length: 14 amino acids.

The count of this clone is one. The sample has other DNA sequences that encode this CDR3 too. The chain has TRBV7-2 and TRBJ1-1, with TRBD1 as a possible D gene (6 bases). V shed 5 bases and J shed 1 base, with 8 bases lying between them. The CDR3 sequence is 13 residues long. Per the germline V gene, CDR1 is SGHTA and CDR2 is FQGNSA. The CDR3 protein is CASSPQGNTEAFF. CDR3 coding DNA: TGTGCCAGCAGCCCACAGGGGAACACTGAAGCTTTCTTT.

This clone was counted between two and nine times. The chain couples TRBV9 to TRBJ1-1; tentatively, D is TRBD1 (6 bases). V was cut by 4 bases and J by 6 bases, with 13 bases left in between. The CDR3 contains 13 residues. The germline CDR1 and CDR2 sequences are SGDLS and YYNGEE. CDR3: CASSPLDSPEAFF. The CDR3 nucleotides read TGTGCCAGCAGCCCCCTGGACAGCCCTGAAGCTTTCTTT. Combining the CDR3 with reference TRBV9 and TRBJ1-1 gives the whole variable domain DSGVTQTPKHLITATGQRVTLRCSPRSGDLSVYWYQQSLDQGLQFLIQYYNGEERAKGNILERFSAQQFPDLHSELNLSSLELGDSALYFCASSPLDSPEAFFGQGTRLTVV.

This clone appeared a single time. V usage is TRBV5-1 and J usage is TRBJ1-2, with D unresolved. The CDR3 sequence is 13 residues long. The V end lost 5 bases, the J end lost 4 bases, and 12 bases lay between the germline ends. Looked up from germline, CDR1 is SGHRS and CDR2 is YFSETQ. The CDR3 bases are TGCGCCAGCAGTCGCGAAAGTATCTATGGCTACACCTTC. It is translated as CASSRESIYGYTF.